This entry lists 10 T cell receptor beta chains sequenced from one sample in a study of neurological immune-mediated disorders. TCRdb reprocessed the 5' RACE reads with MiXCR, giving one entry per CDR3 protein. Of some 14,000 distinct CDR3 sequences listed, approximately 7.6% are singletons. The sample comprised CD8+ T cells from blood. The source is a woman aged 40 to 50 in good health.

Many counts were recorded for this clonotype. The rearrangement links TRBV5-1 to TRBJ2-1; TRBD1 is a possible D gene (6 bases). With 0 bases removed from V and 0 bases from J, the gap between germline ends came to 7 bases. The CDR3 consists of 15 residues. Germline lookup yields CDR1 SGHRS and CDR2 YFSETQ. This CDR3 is CASSLGDISYNEQFF. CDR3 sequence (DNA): TGCGCCAGCAGCTTGGGGGACATCTCCTACAATGAGCAGTTCTTC.

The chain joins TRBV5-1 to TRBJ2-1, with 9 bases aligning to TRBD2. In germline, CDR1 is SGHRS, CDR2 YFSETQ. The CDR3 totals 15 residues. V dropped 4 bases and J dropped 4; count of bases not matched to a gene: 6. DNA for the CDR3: TGCGCCAGCAGCGTGATAGCGGGGGCGTACAATGAGCAGTTCTTC. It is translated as CASSVIAGAYNEQFF. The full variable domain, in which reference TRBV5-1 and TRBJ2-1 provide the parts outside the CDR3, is KAGVTQTPRYLIKTRGQQVTLSCSPISGHRSVSWYQQTPGQGLQFLFEYFSETQRNKGNFPGRFSGRQFSNSRSEMNVSTLELGDSALYLCASSVIAGAYNEQFFGPGTRLTVL.

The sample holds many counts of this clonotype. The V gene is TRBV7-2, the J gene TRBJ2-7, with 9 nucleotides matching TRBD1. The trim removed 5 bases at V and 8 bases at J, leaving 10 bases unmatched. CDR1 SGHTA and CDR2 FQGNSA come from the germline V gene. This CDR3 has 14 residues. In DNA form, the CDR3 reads TGTGCCAGCAGCCCCACGGACAGGGGTTCACAGCAGTACTTC. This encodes CASSPTDRGSQQYF.

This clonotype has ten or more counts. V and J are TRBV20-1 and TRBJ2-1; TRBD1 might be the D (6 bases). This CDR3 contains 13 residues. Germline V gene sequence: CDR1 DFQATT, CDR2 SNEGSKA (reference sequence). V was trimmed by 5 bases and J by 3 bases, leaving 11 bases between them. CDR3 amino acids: CSADRDIYNEQFF. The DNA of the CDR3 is TGCAGTGCTGACCGGGACATCTACAATGAGCAGTTCTTC.

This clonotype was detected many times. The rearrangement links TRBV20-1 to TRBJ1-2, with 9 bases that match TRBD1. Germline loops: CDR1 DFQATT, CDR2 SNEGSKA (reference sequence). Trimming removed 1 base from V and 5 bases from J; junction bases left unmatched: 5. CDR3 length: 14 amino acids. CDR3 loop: CSARAPGTGYGYTF. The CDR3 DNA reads TGCAGTGCTAGAGCCCCCGGGACAGGGTATGGCTACACCTTC.

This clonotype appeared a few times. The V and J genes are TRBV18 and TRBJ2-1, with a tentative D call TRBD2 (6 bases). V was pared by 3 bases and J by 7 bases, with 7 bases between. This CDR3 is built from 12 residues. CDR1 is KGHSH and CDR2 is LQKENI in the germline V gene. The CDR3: CASSPGGNEQFF. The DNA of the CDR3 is TGTGCCAGCTCACCGGGGGGTAATGAGCAGTTCTTC. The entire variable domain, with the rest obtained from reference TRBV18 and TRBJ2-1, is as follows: NAGVMQNPRHLVRRRGQEARLRCSPMKGHSHVYWYRQLPEEGLKFMVYLQKENIIDESGMPKERFSAEFPKEGPSILRIQQVVRGDSAAYFCASSPGGNEQFFGPGTRLTVL.

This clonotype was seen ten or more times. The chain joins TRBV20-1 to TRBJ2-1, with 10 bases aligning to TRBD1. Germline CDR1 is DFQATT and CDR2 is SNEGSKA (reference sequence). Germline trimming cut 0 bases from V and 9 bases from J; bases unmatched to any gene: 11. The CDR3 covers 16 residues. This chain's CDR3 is CSARDGQGGFGGEQFF. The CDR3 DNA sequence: TGCAGTGCTAGAGACGGACAGGGGGGTTTTGGCGGTGAGCAGTTCTTC.

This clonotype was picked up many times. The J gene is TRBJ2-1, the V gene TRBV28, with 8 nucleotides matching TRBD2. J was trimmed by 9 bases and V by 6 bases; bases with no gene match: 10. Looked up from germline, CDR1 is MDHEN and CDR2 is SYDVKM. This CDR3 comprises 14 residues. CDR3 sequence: CASRTERELGEQFF. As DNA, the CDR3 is TGTGCCAGCAGGACAGAGCGGGAGTTGGGTGAGCAGTTCTTC.

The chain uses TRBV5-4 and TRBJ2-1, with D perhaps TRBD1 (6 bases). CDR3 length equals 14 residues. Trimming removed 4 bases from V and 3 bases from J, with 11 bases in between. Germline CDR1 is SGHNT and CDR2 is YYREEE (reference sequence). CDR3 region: CASSAGTNYNEQFF. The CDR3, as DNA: TGTGCCAGCAGCGCCGGGACAAACTACAATGAGCAGTTCTTC.

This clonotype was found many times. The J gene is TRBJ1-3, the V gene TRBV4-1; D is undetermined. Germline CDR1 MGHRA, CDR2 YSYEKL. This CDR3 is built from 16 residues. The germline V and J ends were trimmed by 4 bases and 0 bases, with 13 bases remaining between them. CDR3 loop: CASSLRGLASGNTIYF. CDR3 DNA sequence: TGCGCCAGCAGCCTGAGAGGGTTAGCCTCTGGAAACACCATATATTTT.